The rows below give T cell receptor beta chains drawn from one sample of a study of cytomegalovirus exposure and HLA in healthy donors. Produced via immunoSEQ multiplex PCR; TCRdb's table is partial and in-frame only. This sample has roughly 200,000 clones, with over 80% found just once. Sequencing was done on a sample of PBMCs. These receptors were obtained from a boy aged 2 to 9 in good health and CMV-seronegative. Both conserved end residues are part of each CDR3. The D gene is left open where the match is weak. Size is omitted from some rows. Given values are once, few, many or a class for expanded clones.

clone size	J gene	D gene	V gene	CDR3 protein	CDR3 DNA
few	TRBJ2-7	TRBD1	TRBV28	CACNTGTGRYEQYF	TGTGCCTGCAACACCGGGACAGGGCGATACGAGCAGTACTTC
once	TRBJ2-2	TRBD2	TRBV5-5	CASRQTLWRERTGELFF	TGTGCCAGCAGACAGACCCTCTGGCGGGAGCGCACCGGGGAGCTGTTTTTT
-	TRBJ2-2	TRBD1	TRBV7-6	CASSPGQGGPPTGELFF	TGTGCCAGCAGCCCGGGACAGGGAGGCCCTCCGACCGGGGAGCTGTTTTTT
-	TRBJ2-5	-	TRBV9	CASSVRQGPQYF	TGTGCCAGCAGCGTACGCCAGGGGCCCCAGTACTTC
once	TRBJ1-1	-	TRBV19	CASSTSRNTEAFF	TGTGCCAGTAGTACTAGCCGTAACACTGAAGCTTTCTTT
once	TRBJ1-3	TRBD1	TRBV2	CASSANRGRPGNTIYF	TGTGCCAGCAGTGCTAACAGGGGGCGCCCCGGAAACACCATATATTTT
-	TRBJ1-2	-	TRBV5-1	CASSLGDSGTYYGYTF	TGCGCCAGCAGCTTGGGAGACAGCGGGACCTACTATGGCTACACCTTC
-	TRBJ2-1	TRBD2	TRBV25-1	CASSEYGFSGGGYNEQFF	TGTGCCAGCAGTGAATACGGTTTTAGCGGGGGGGGCTACAATGAGCAGTTCTTC
-	TRBJ1-6	-	TRBV6-5	CASSYGGGGGSPLHF	TGTGCCAGCAGTTACGGCGGGGGCGGTGGTTCACCCCTCCACTTT
once	TRBJ2-5	-	TRBV2	CASSGLLVGETQYF	TGTGCCAGCAGTGGCCTTCTAGTCGGAGAGACCCAGTACTTC
-	TRBJ1-2	TRBD1	TRBV4-1	CASSPGTGANYGYTF	TGCGCCAGCAGCCCGGGGACAGGGGCGAACTATGGCTACACCTTC
-	TRBJ2-6	-	TRBV19	CASSTPLANVLTF	TGTGCCAGTAGTACCCCGTTGGCCAACGTCCTGACTTTC
once	TRBJ2-7	TRBD1	TRBV6-5	CASSRRTGSYEQYF	TGTGCCAGCAGTCGCCGGACAGGCTCCTACGAGCAGTACTTC
-	TRBJ2-7	-	TRBV29-1	CSGLGTSEQYF	TGCAGCGGCCTCGGGACTTCCGAGCAGTACTTC
-	TRBJ1-1	-	TRBV7-9	CASSPYGQGHTEAFF	TGTGCCAGCAGCCCCTATGGCCAGGGCCACACTGAAGCTTTCTTT
-	TRBJ1-1	-	TRBV11-3	CASSLDTANTEAFF	TGTGCCAGCAGCTTGGACACCGCGAACACTGAAGCTTTCTTT
-	TRBJ2-2	-	TRBV7-8	CASSLGRWTGELFF	TGTGCCAGCAGCTTGGGGAGGTGGACCGGGGAGCTGTTTTTT
-	TRBJ2-5	-	TRBV6-1	CASRASGAETQYF	TGTGCCAGCAGAGCGTCCGGCGCAGAGACCCAGTACTTC
-	TRBJ2-2	TRBD1	TRBV5-6	CASSLATGGLHGELFF	TGTGCCAGCAGCTTGGCGACAGGGGGGTTACACGGGGAGCTGTTTTTT
-	TRBJ2-5	-	TRBV13	CASSPNRETVQETQYF	TGTGCCAGCAGCCCCAATAGGGAGACGGTACAAGAGACCCAGTACTTC
once	TRBJ1-1	-	TRBV19	CASSSRGWFTEAFF	TGTGCCAGTAGTTCCCGGGGGTGGTTCACTGAAGCTTTCTTT
-	TRBJ2-1	TRBD2	TRBV7-8	CASSFGTSLANEQFF	TGTGCCAGCAGCTTTGGGACTAGCCTCGCCAATGAGCAGTTCTTC
-	TRBJ2-1	TRBD1	TRBV10-3	CAISESGTGLNEQFF	TGTGCCATCAGTGAGTCGGGGACAGGGTTGAATGAGCAGTTCTTC
once	TRBJ2-3	TRBD1	TRBV7-3	CASSLIGTGGTDTQYF	TGTGCCAGCAGCTTAATCGGGACAGGGGGCACAGATACGCAGTATTTT
-	TRBJ1-3	-	TRBV25-1	CASSEGGGSGNTIYF	TGTGCCAGCAGTGAGGGCGGAGGCTCTGGAAACACCATATATTTT
-	TRBJ1-2	TRBD1	TRBV10-3	CAISGPQGAYGYTF	TGTGCCATCAGTGGCCCCCAGGGGGCATATGGCTACACCTTC
-	TRBJ2-5	-	TRBV9	CASSVGQVYETQYF	TGTGCCAGCAGCGTAGGCCAGGTCTATGAGACCCAGTACTTC
-	TRBJ2-3	-	TRBV2	CASSARSGTDTQYF	TGTGCCAGCAGTGCTAGGAGCGGGACAGATACGCAGTATTTT
-	TRBJ1-2	TRBD1	TRBV19	CASRPRGPVYGYTF	TGTGCCAGTCGCCCGAGGGGGCCTGTCTATGGCTACACCTTC
-	TRBJ1-1	-	TRBV14	CASSYSGTEAFF	TGTGCCAGCAGCTATTCGGGAACTGAAGCTTTCTTT
-	TRBJ2-7	TRBD1	TRBV7-9	CASSPSGGPRYEQYF	TGTGCCAGCAGCCCATCAGGGGGCCCCCGGTACGAGCAGTACTTC
-	TRBJ2-3	-	TRBV7-2	CASSRLDYPSTDTQYF	TGTGCCAGCAGCCGATTGGACTATCCTAGCACAGATACGCAGTATTTT
-	TRBJ2-7	-	TRBV2	CASSQRRLATTSGEQYF	TGTGCCAGCAGCCAAAGGAGGCTAGCGACCACTTCGGGAGAGCAGTACTTC
-	TRBJ2-5	-	TRBV27	CASSSRGRGIPRETQYF	TGTGCCAGCAGTTCCCGGGGGAGGGGGATTCCCCGAGAGACCCAGTACTTC
-	TRBJ2-7	TRBD2	TRBV5-1	CASSFREGYEQYF	TGCGCCAGCAGCTTCAGGGAGGGCTACGAGCAGTACTTC
-	TRBJ2-3	TRBD2	TRBV2	CASSEGTSGISTDTQYF	TGTGCCAGCAGTGAGGGGACTAGCGGGATTAGCACAGATACGCAGTATTTT
-	TRBJ1-2	-	TRBV29-1	CSVESQNGYTF	TGCAGCGTTGAATCGCAGAATGGCTACACCTTC
-	TRBJ1-1	TRBD1	TRBV12-5	CASGLVTGVRTEAFF	TGTGCTAGTGGTTTGGTTACAGGGGTAAGAACTGAAGCTTTCTTT
-	TRBJ2-7	-	TRBV29-1	CSVEVSSYEQYF	TGCAGCGTTGAGGTGAGCTCCTACGAGCAGTACTTC
-	TRBJ2-5	-	TRBV12-5	CASGLAVSTESQETQYF	TGTGCTAGTGGTTTGGCAGTTTCGACAGAATCCCAAGAGACCCAGTACTTC
-	TRBJ1-1	-	TRBV6-5	CASSYGGVEAFF	TGTGCCAGCAGTTACGGGGGCGTTGAAGCTTTCTTT